Following are 27 T cell receptor beta chains from one sample sequenced in a study of shared clonotypes between healthy human individuals. The protocol was immunoSEQ multiplex PCR, while the TCRdb copy is restricted to in-frame clones and leaves out a portion. The sample contains millions of clones, about 95% of which appear only once. Naive-designated CD8 cells lacked CD45RO, were positively enriched for CCR7, and omitted terminally differentiated effector memory CD45RA+ cells. The sample taken for sequencing was naive CD8+ T cells sorted from blood. The receptors stem from a man younger than 35 in good health.

This sequence joins TRBV19 and TRBJ2-7; 11 nucleotides agree with TRBD2. CDR1 is LNHDA, CDR2 SQIVND, per germline (reference sequence). This CDR3 has 16 residues. The ends lost 4 bases at V and 2 bases at J; junction bases unmatched: 7. DNA of the CDR3: TGTGCCAGTAGTACCCCGACTAGCGGGGAAACCTACGAGCAGTACTTC. Its translation: CASSTPTSGETYEQYF.

V is TRBV28 and J is TRBJ2-7; TRBD1 might be the D (6 bases). Germline assignment: CDR1 MDHEN and CDR2 SYDVKM. The CDR3 covers 18 residues. Trimming pared 5 bases from V and 2 bases from J, leaving 25 bases between. CDR3 in DNA: TGTGCCAGCAGTACAGTGGTAATTCGGGACATCGCTCCCTACGAGCAGTACTTC. This codes for CASSTVVIRDIAPYEQYF.

For this clone: This sample includes further DNA sequences coding for the same CDR3. J is TRBJ1-1 and V is TRBV7-9; 10 nucleotides line up with TRBD1. Germline lookup yields CDR1 SEHNR and CDR2 FQNEAQ (reference sequence). V shed 3 bases, J shed 3 bases, and the junction held 1 base outside the gene matches. The CDR3 has 14 amino acids. The DNA of the CDR3 is TGTGCCAGCAGCTTTGGACAGGGGGACACTGAAGCTTTCTTT. This codes for CASSFGQGDTEAFF.

The J gene is TRBJ2-1, the V gene TRBV5-1; perhaps TRBD1 as D (6 bases). The ends were cut back, 4 bases at V and 9 bases at J, with 14 bases in the middle. The V gene's germline CDR1 is SGHRS and CDR2 YFSETQ. CDR3 size: 13 residues. The CDR3 reads CASSPGQSPEQFF. In DNA form, the CDR3 reads TGCGCCAGCAGCCCAGGACAGTCCCCTGAGCAGTTCTTC.

The chain links TRBV6-6 to TRBJ2-2; D not resolved. Germline V gene sequence: CDR1 MNHNY, CDR2 SVGAGI (reference sequence). The CDR3 totals 14 residues. V lost 4 bases, J lost 4 bases, and 10 bases lay in between. The CDR3 protein is CASSFTTRTGELFF. CDR3 nucleotides: TGTGCCAGCAGTTTTACGACTCGCACCGGGGAGCTGTTTTTT.

This sequence joins TRBV27 and TRBJ2-7, with 7 bases matching TRBD1. The CDR3 has 14 residues. Germline V gives CDR1 MNHEY, CDR2 SMNVEV (reference sequence). The J segment lost 2 bases and the V segment lost 8 bases, leaving 9 bases of the junction unmatched. The CDR3, as DNA: TGTGCCAGCGCGGAAAGGACAGGAACCTACGAGCAGTACTTC. This codes for CASAERTGTYEQYF.

The genes are TRBV4-1 and TRBJ1-1; TRBD1 might be the D (6 bases). Germline V CDR1 and CDR2: MGHRA, YSYEKL. V gave up 4 bases and J gave up 11 bases, with 23 bases separating them. This CDR3 is built from 15 residues. The CDR3 is CASSPKTGFLTGAFF. The CDR3 DNA is TGCGCCAGCAGCCCCAAAACAGGGTTTCTGACTGGGGCTTTCTTT.

V usage is TRBV29-1 and J usage is TRBJ2-2, with TRBD2 matching 7 bases. Trimming removed 6 bases from V and 8 bases from J; junction bases left unmatched: 15. Per the germline V gene, CDR1 is SQVTM and CDR2 is ANQGSEA. The CDR3 is 15 amino acids. CDR3 residues: CSVWDVAGEGGELFF. CDR3 sequence (DNA): TGCAGCGTGTGGGACGTGGCGGGAGAGGGTGGGGAGCTGTTTTTT.

This chain connects TRBV9 to TRBJ2-2; 14 bases are shared with TRBD2. CDR1 is SGDLS and CDR2 is YYNGEE in the germline V gene. The V and J ends lost 4 bases and 4 bases, in that order; junction bases with no gene match: 12. CDR3 size: 19 residues. The CDR3 DNA reads TGTGCCAGCAGCCCTCCTGGGACTAGCGGGGGCCCCAGCACCGGGGAGCTGTTTTTT. This gives the protein CASSPPGTSGGPSTGELFF.

This chain uses TRBV28 with TRBJ2-2, with 8 bases matching TRBD1. With V trimmed by 4 bases and J by 1 base, 5 bases remained unmatched. The CDR3 sequence is 16 residues long. Germline V CDR1 and CDR2: MDHEN, SYDVKM. The DNA of the CDR3 is TGTGCCAGCAGTTCACTCGGACAGGGGAACACCGGGGAGCTGTTTTTT. Its translation: CASSSLGQGNTGELFF. Filled out from reference TRBV28 and TRBJ2-2, the complete variable domain reads DVKVTQSSRYLVKRTGEKVFLECVQDMDHENMFWYRQDPGLGLRLIYFSYDVKMKEKGDIPEGYSVSREKKERFSLILESASTNQTSMYLCASSSLGQGNTGELFFGEGSRLTVL.

V usage is TRBV21-1 and J usage is TRBJ2-5; the tabulated D call, TRBD2, remains unverified against the DNA. TRBV21-1 is a pseudogene segment. The CDR3 is 15 amino acids. CDR3 loop: CASSISENHQETQYF. CDR3 DNA sequence: TGTGCCAGCAGTATCAGCGAGAACCACCAAGAGACCCAGTACTTC.

The chain employs TRBV2 and TRBJ2-4; 9 nucleotides match TRBD1. CDR3 length equals 14 residues. Germline V gene data show CDR1 as SNHLY and CDR2 as FYNNEI. V shed 6 bases, J shed 7 bases, and the junction held 7 bases outside the gene matches. The CDR3 sequence: CASRSQQGANIQYF. The CDR3 DNA reads as TGTGCCAGCAGATCTCAACAGGGGGCCAACATTCAGTACTTC.

This chain links TRBV27 with TRBJ1-4, with 9 bases identical to TRBD1. The CDR3 has 14 amino acids. Per the germline V gene, CDR1 is MNHEY and CDR2 is SMNVEV (reference sequence). The V segment lost 4 bases and the J segment 8 bases; nucleotides outside the gene matches: 5. The CDR3 sequence is CASSSTGGLEKLFF. In DNA, the CDR3 is TGTGCCAGCAGTTCCACAGGGGGCTTAGAAAAACTGTTTTTT. Drawing the rest from reference TRBV27 and TRBJ1-4, the complete variable domain is EAQVTQNPRYLITVTGKKLTVTCSQNMNHEYMSWYRQDPGLGLRQIYYSMNVEVTDKGDVPEGYKVSRKEKRNFPLILESPSPNQTSLYFCASSSTGGLEKLFFGSGTQLSVL.

The V call is TRBV27, the J call TRBJ2-7; D is possibly TRBD2 (5 bases). V was shortened by 2 bases and J by 2 bases, with 13 bases between the two germline ends. Germline values: CDR1 MNHEY, CDR2 SMNVEV (reference sequence). The CDR3 runs 15 residues. CDR3 DNA sequence: TGTGCCAGCAGTTTAGGTGGCAGAGCGGCCTACGAGCAGTACTTC. Encoded protein: CASSLGGRAAYEQYF.

This clone turned up a few times. This same CDR3 is encoded by further DNA sequences in the sample. This rearrangement joins TRBV30 to TRBJ1-1; D remains ambiguous. The CDR3 sequence is 13 residues long. Germline CDR1 is GTSNPN and CDR2 is SVGIG (reference sequence). V lost 0 bases, J lost 0 bases, and 5 bases lay in between. This CDR3 is CAWSVSVNTEAFF. The CDR3 region has the DNA TGTGCCTGGAGTGTAAGCGTGAACACTGAAGCTTTCTTT.

This rearrangement joins TRBV6-1 to TRBJ2-7, with TRBD1 as a possible D gene (6 bases). The CDR3 has 14 amino acids. Germline lookup yields CDR1 MNHNS and CDR2 SASEGT. V gave up 7 bases and J gave up 1 base, with 14 bases separating them. CDR3 sequence: CASKGIGQSYEQYF. DNA of the CDR3: TGTGCCAGCAAGGGTATCGGACAGTCCTACGAGCAGTACTTC.

The rearrangement uses TRBV11-2 and TRBJ1-2; D not certain. V was pared by 2 bases and J by 1 base, with 17 bases between. CDR1 is SGHAT and CDR2 is FQNNGV in the germline V gene. The CDR3 runs to 17 residues. Written as DNA, the CDR3 is TGTGCCAGCAGCTTAAGTCCGCACGGGGAGTATAACTATGGCTACACCTTC. Translating gives CASSLSPHGEYNYGYTF. Full variable domain (outside the CDR3, taken from reference TRBV11-2 and TRBJ1-2): EAGVAQSPRYKIIEKRQSVAFWCNPISGHATLYWYQQILGQGPKLLIQFQNNGVVDDSQLPKDRFSAERLKGVDSTLKIQPAKLEDSAVYLCASSLSPHGEYNYGYTFGSGTRLTVV.

The chain is built from TRBV11-2 and TRBJ2-7; the D gene is possibly TRBD1 (6 bases). The ends were cut back, 4 bases at V and 2 bases at J, with 21 bases in the middle. Germline CDR1 is SGHAT and CDR2 is FQNNGV. The CDR3 loop spans 17 amino acids. The CDR3 sequence is CASSSNNLGQPTYEQYF. Here the CDR3 DNA reads TGTGCCAGCAGCTCAAACAACTTGGGACAACCTACCTACGAGCAGTACTTC.

CDR3 region: CASSVAVAPYEQYF. CDR3 DNA sequence: TGTGCCAGCAGCGTAGCGGTCGCCCCGTACGAGCAGTACTTC. The rearrangement uses TRBV9 and TRBJ2-7; D is unclear. The CDR3 covers 14 residues. The germline V gene encodes CDR1 SGDLS and CDR2 YYNGEE. Trimming removed 0 bases from V and 4 bases from J, with 11 bases in between.

The chain carries TRBV12-2 and TRBJ2-3. TRBV12-2 is noted as a pseudogene. CDR3 length: 13 residues. For the CDR3, the DNA is TGTGCAAGTCGCTTAGCGAACACAGATACGCAGTATTTT. Translating it yields CASRLANTDTQYF.

The genes are TRBV6-6 and TRBJ2-2; TRBD1 matches at 9 bases. Germline CDR1 MNHNY, CDR2 SVGAGI (reference sequence). The CDR3 is 13 amino acids. V lost 10 bases and J lost 4; bases outside the gene matches: 4. The CDR3 is CATETGGTGELFF. CDR3 in DNA: TGTGCCACCGAGACAGGGGGCACCGGGGAGCTGTTTTTT.

The chain joins TRBV5-6 to TRBJ2-2, with D maybe TRBD1 (6 bases). The length of the CDR3 is 14 residues. Per the germline V gene, CDR1 is SGHDT and CDR2 is YYEEEE. Between the trimmed V and J ends, which lost 5 bases and 1 base, there was a span of 9 bases. CDR3 sequence reads: CASRQQGNTGELFF. In DNA, the CDR3 is TGTGCCAGCAGACAACAGGGGAACACCGGGGAGCTGTTTTTT.

The chain combines TRBV4-1 with TRBJ1-2, with D unresolved. The germline gives CDR1 MGHRA, CDR2 YSYEKL. V dropped 0 bases and J dropped 4 bases, with 12 bases sitting between them. This CDR3 contains 15 residues. The CDR3: CASSQEVMGAYGYTF. CDR3 nucleotides: TGCGCCAGCAGCCAAGAGGTGATGGGAGCCTATGGCTACACCTTC.

This chain connects TRBV4-3 to TRBJ1-4; D ambiguous. The V gene lost 0 bases and the J gene lost 0 bases, with 11 bases spanning the gap. The CDR3 is 17 amino acids. Per the germline V gene, CDR1 is LGHNA and CDR2 is YSLEER. The CDR3 coding sequence is TGCGCCAGCAGCCAAGATCGCTCTCTGGCAACTAATGAAAAACTGTTTTTT. This codes for CASSQDRSLATNEKLFF.

In this sample, this clone turned up once. This CDR3 is also generated by other DNA sequences in the sample. The chain couples TRBV4-3 to TRBJ1-4; D is ambiguous. The length of the CDR3 is 15 residues. The V gene lost 2 bases and the J gene lost 0 bases, with 7 bases spanning the gap. Germline CDR1 LGHNA, CDR2 YSLEER. CDR3 nucleotide sequence: TGCGCCAGCAGCCAACTGACTGCAACTAATGAAAAACTGTTTTTT. It encodes CASSQLTATNEKLFF.

This clone was observed a single time. The V gene is TRBV29-1, the J gene TRBJ2-3, with TRBD2 matching 8 bases. Germline-derived CDR1 and CDR2 are SQVTM and ANQGSEA. The CDR3 covers 14 residues. With 6 bases clipped from V and 4 bases from J, the junction kept 9 bases outside the gene matches. In DNA, the CDR3 is TGCAGCGTAACCGGGACTAGGAGCGCAGATACGCAGTATTTT. Translation: CSVTGTRSADTQYF.

Regarding this clone: The same CDR3 also results from other DNA sequences found in this sample. This sequence joins TRBV9 and TRBJ2-7; D remains ambiguous. V was shortened by 2 bases and J by 3 bases, with 9 bases between the two germline ends. The CDR3 consists of 13 residues. CDR1 and CDR2 (germline): SGDLS, YYNGEE. The CDR3 region has the DNA TGTGCCAGCAGCGTCGACTCAGACTACGAGCAGTACTTC. Translated: CASSVDSDYEQYF. The whole variable domain, filled in from reference TRBV9 and TRBJ2-7, reads DSGVTQTPKHLITATGQRVTLRCSPRSGDLSVYWYQQSLDQGLQFLIQYYNGEERAKGNILERFSAQQFPDLHSELNLSSLELGDSALYFCASSVDSDYEQYFGPGTRLTVT.